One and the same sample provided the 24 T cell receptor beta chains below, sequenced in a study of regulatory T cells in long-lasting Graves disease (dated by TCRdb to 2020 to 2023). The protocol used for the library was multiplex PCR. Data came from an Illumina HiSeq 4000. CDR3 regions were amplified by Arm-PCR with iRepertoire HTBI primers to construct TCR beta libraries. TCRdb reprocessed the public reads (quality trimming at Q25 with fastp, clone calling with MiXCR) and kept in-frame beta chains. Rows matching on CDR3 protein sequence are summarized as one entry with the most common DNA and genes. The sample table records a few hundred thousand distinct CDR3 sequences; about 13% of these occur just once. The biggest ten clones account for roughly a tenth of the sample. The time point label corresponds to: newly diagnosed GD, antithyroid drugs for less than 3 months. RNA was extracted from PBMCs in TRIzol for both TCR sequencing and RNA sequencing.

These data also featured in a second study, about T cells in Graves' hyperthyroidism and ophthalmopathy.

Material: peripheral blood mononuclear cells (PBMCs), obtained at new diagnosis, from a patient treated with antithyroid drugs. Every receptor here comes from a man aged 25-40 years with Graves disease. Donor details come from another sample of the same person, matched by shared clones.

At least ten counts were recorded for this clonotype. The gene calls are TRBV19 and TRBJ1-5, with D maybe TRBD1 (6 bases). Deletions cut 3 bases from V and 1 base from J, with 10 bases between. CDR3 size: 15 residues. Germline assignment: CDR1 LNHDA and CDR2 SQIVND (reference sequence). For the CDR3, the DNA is TGTGCCAGTAGTATCCGGGGGGCAAGCAATCAGCCCCAGCATTTT. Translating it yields CASSIRGASNQPQHF.

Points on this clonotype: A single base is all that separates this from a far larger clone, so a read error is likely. The CDR3 sequence is CASNSTRGNEQFF. CDR3 in DNA: TGTGCCAGCAATTCGACTAGAGGGAATGAGCAGTTCTTC. The chain carries TRBV6-1 and TRBJ2-1; maybe TRBD2 (6 bases). This CDR3 is built from 13 residues. V lost 7 bases to trimming and J lost 7 bases, with 14 bases between them. Per germline, CDR1 MNHNS and CDR2 SASEGT.

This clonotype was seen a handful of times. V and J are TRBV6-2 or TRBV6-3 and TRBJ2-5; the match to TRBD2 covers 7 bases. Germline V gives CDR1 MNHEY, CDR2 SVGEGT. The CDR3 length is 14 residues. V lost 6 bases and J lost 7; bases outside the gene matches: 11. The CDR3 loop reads CASRGLGWEGTQYF. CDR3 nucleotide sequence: TGTGCCAGCAGGGGCCTCGGGTGGGAGGGGACCCAGTACTTC.

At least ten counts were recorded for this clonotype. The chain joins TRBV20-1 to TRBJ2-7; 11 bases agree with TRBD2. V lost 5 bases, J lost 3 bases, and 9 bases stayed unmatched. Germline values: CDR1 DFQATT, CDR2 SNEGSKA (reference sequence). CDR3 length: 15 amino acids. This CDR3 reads CSAHRLAGPVYEQYF. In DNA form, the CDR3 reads TGCAGTGCTCACCGACTAGCGGGACCCGTCTACGAGCAGTACTTC.

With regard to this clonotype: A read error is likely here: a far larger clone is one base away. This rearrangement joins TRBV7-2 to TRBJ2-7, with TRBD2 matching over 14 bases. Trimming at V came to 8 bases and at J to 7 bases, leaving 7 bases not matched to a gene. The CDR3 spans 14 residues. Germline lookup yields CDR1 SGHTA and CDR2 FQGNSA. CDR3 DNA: TGTGCCAGCGGACTAGCGGGAGGTCGTAATGAGCAGTACTTC. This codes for CASGLAGGRNEQYF.

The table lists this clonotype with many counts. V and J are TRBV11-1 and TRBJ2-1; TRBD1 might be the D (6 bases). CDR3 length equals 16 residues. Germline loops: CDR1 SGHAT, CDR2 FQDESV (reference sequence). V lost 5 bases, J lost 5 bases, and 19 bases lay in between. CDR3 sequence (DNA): TGTGCCAGCAGCCCATGGACAGCCCTAACTGACAATGAGCAGTTCTTC. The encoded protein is CASSPWTALTDNEQFF.

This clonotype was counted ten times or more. In DNA, the CDR3 is TGCGCCAGCAGCTTGGTTTACCAAGGCGAGCAGTACTTC. This gives the protein CASSLVYQGEQYF. The V call is TRBV5-1, the J call TRBJ2-7; no firm D call. The V end was cut by 0 bases, the J end by 6 bases, with 10 bases between. This CDR3 is 13 amino acids long. Germline CDR1 is SGHRS and CDR2 is YFSETQ.

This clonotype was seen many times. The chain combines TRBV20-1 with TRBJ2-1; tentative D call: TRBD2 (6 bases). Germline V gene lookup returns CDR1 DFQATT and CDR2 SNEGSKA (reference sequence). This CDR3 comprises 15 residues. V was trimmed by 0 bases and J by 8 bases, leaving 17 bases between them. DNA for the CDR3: TGCAGTGCTAGAGATCTCCGGAGGGCGCTGGATGAGCAGTTCTTC. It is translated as CSARDLRRALDEQFF.

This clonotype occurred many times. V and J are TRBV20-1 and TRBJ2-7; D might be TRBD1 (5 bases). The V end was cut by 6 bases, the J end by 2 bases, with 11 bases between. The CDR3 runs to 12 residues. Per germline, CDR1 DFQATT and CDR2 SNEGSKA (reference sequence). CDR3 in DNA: TGCAGTGCACAGGTTGGAACCTACGAGCAGTACTTC. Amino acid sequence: CSAQVGTYEQYF.

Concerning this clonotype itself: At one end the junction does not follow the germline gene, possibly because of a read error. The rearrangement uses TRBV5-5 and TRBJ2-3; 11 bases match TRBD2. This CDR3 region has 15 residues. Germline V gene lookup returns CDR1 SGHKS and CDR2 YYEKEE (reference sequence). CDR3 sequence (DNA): TGTGTCAGCAGCTATTTGACTAGCGGGAAGGATACGCAGTATTTT. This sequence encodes CVSSYLTSGKDTQYF.

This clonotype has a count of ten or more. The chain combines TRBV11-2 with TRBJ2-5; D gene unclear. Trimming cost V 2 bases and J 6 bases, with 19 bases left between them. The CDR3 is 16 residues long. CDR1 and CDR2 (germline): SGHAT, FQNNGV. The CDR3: CASSLIFGVGKKTQYF. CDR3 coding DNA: TGTGCCAGCAGCTTAATTTTTGGGGTTGGGAAAAAGACCCAGTACTTC.

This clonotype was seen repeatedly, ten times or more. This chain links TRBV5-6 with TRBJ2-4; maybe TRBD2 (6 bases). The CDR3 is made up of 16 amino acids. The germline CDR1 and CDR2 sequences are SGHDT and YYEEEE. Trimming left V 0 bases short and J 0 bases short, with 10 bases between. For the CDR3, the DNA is TGTGCCAGCAGCTTGGAGGCGGGATTAGCCAAAAACATTCAGTACTTC. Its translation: CASSLEAGLAKNIQYF.

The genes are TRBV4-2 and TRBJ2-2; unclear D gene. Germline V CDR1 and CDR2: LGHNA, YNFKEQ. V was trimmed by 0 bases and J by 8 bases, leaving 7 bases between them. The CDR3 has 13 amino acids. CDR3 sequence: CASSQDTVGELFF. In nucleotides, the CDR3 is TGTGCCAGCAGCCAAGATACCGTGGGGGAGCTGTTTTTT.

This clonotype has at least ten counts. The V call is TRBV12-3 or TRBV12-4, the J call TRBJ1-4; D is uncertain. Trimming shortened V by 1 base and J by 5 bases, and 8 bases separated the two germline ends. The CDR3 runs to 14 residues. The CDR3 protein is CASSLGSGNEKLFF. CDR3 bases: TGTGCCAGCAGTTTAGGGTCAGGAAATGAAAAACTGTTTTTT.

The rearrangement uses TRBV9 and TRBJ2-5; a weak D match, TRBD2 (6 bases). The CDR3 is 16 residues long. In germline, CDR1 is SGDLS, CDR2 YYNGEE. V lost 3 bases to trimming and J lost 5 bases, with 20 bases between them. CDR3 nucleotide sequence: TGTGCCAGCAGCGCAGGACTAATATGGACCGACGAGACCCAGTACTTC. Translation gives CASSAGLIWTDETQYF. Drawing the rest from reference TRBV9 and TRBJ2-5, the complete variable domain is DSGVTQTPKHLITATGQRVTLRCSPRSGDLSVYWYQQSLDQGLQFLIQYYNGEERAKGNILERFSAQQFPDLHSELNLSSLELGDSALYFCASSAGLIWTDETQYFGPGTRLLVL.

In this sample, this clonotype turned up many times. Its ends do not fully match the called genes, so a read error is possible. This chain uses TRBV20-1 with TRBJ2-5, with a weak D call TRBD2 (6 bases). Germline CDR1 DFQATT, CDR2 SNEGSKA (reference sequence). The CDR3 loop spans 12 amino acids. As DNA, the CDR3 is TGCAGCGCTAGTCACCCGGGGGACGGGTCGTACTTC. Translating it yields CSASHPGDGSYF.

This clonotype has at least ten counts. CDR3 DNA: TGTGCCAGCAGCCCCCTCGGGGCCAGGGGAAGTCCAGATACGCAGTATTTT. Translating it yields CASSPLGARGSPDTQYF. The chain joins TRBV9 to TRBJ2-3; D may be TRBD1 (6 bases). The germline V gene has CDR1 SGDLS and CDR2 YYNGEE. This CDR3 has 17 amino acids. Trimming removed 4 bases at V and 4 bases at J, with 22 bases between.

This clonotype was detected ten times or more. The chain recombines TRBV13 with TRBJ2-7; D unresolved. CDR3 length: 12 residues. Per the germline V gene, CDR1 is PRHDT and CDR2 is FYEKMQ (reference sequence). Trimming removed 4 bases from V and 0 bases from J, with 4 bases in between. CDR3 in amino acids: CASSSSSYEQYF. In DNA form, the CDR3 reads TGTGCCAGCAGCTCGTCCTCCTACGAGCAGTACTTC.

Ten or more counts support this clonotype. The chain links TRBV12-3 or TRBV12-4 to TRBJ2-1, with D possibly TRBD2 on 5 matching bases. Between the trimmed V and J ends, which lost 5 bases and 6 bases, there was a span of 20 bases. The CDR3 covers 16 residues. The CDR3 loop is CASSPHSGSYGNEQFF. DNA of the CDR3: TGTGCCAGCAGTCCCCACTCGGGGAGCTACGGCAATGAGCAGTTCTTC.

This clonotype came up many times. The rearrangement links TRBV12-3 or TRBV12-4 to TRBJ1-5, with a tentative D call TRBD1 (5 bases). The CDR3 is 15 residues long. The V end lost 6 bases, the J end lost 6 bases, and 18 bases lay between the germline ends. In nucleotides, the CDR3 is TGTGCCAGCAGGACGGGGGGGGAAGTTGGTCAGCCCCAGCATTTT. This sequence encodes CASRTGGEVGQPQHF.

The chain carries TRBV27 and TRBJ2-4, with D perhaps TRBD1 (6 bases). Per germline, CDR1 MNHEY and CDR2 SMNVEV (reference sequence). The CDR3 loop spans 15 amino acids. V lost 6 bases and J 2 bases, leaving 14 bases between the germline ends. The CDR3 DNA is TGTGCCAGCAGGCCTTACAGGGACCCCAAAAACATTCAGTACTTC. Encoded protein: CASRPYRDPKNIQYF.

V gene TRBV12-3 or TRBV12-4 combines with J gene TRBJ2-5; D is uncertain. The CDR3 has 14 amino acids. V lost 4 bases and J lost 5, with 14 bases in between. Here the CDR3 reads CASSSRPVGETQYF. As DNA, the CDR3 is TGTGCCAGCAGTTCCCGACCAGTGGGGGAGACCCAGTACTTC.

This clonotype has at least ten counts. CDR3 protein: CAALGRAGEKLFF. The DNA for the CDR3 is TGTGCCGCCTTGGGCAGGGCCGGTGAAAAACTGTTTTTT. The chain couples TRBV28 to TRBJ1-4; maybe TRBD1 (5 bases). Germline CDR1 reads MDHEN; CDR2 reads SYDVKM. The V end was cut by 11 bases, the J end by 7 bases, with 17 bases between. There are 13 residues in the CDR3.

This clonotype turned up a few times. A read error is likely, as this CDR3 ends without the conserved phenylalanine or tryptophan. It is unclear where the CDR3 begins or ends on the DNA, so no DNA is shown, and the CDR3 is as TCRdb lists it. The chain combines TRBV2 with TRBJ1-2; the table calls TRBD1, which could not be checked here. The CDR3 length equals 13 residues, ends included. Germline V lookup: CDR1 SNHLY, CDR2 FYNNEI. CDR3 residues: CASRDPGQGLFTS.